The 8 T cell receptor beta chains listed next were all sequenced from one sample in a study of T cells expressing NK-cell markers. From its re-call of the 5' RACE reads, TCRdb lists each CDR3 protein once, without DNA. The table lists 400,000 to 500,000 distinct CDR3 sequences. Input material: blood T cells: a sorted CD56 or NKG2C T cell subset, CD4+ or CD8+ T cells, or bulk PBMC T cells (not recorded which). Receptors originate from a woman between 18 and 70 years old in good health.

This chain connects TRBV28 to TRBJ2-2; the D call from TCRdb, TRBD1, cannot be confirmed without DNA. The CDR3 is made up of 15 amino acids. CDR1 MDHEN and CDR2 SYDVKM come from the germline V gene. The CDR3 protein is CASSLWGTHAGELFF.

The chain couples TRBV12-3 or TRBV12-4 to TRBJ1-6; TCRdb calls TRBD1, which cannot be checked without DNA. The CDR3 covers 17 residues. CDR3 in amino acids: CASSFGSRVSYNSPLHF.

The chain uses TRBV6-2 or TRBV6-3 and TRBJ1-1. The length of the CDR3 is 12 residues. Germline-derived CDR1 and CDR2 are MNHEY and SVGEGT. CDR3 amino acids: CASREGRREAFF.

V is TRBV24-1 and J is TRBJ2-2; TCRdb's assignment of TRBD1 cannot be checked, as there is no DNA. The CDR3 spans 16 residues. The V gene's germline CDR1 is KGHDR and CDR2 SFDVKD. This CDR3 is CATSDPGTGKGGELFF.

The chain is built from TRBV12-5 and TRBJ2-3. Germline CDR1 LGHNT, CDR2 FRNRAP. The CDR3 runs to 13 residues. CDR3 in amino acids: CASGLVPADTQYF.

This chain joins TRBV25-1 and TRBJ2-7. This CDR3 is built from 12 residues. CDR1 is MGHDK and CDR2 is SYGVNS in the germline V gene. CDR3 region: CASSEEYYEQYF.

The chain links TRBV7-3 to TRBJ2-3; the D call of TRBD2 rests on TCRdb alone, since no DNA is present to check it. Germline V gives CDR1 SGHTA, CDR2 FQGTGA. The CDR3 contains 18 residues. CDR3 protein: CASSLGSSGRKTTDTQYF.

This chain joins TRBV19 and TRBJ1-1; absent DNA, TCRdb's TRBD1 call cannot be checked. Germline-derived CDR1 and CDR2 are LNHDA and SQIVND (reference sequence). The CDR3 contains 16 residues. The CDR3 sequence is CASSPLKQASNTEAFF.